This T cell receptor beta chain emerged from a study of cytomegalovirus exposure and HLA in healthy donors. This clone was found a few times. CDR1 and CDR2 (germline): SNHLY, FYNNEI. This CDR3 contains 15 residues. V lost 8 bases, J lost 3 bases, and 17 bases lay in between. PCR was performed using 60 Vbeta and 13 Jbeta primers. In the authors' workflow: In a later analysis, of around 85 million unique beta chains, about 12 million appeared in at least two donors. Libraries were prepared by immunoSEQ multiplex PCR; TCRdb keeps only in-frame clonotypes and omits some of them. D and trimming come from the DNA, and the V and J calls and clone size come from that table. The sample holds more than 100,000 clones; roughly three fifths are singletons and the top ten take roughly 2.5%.

The receptor was derived from a woman aged 40-49 years in good health and CMV-seronegative. The sequencing sample was made of PBMCs. The chain carries TRBV2 and TRBJ1-5, with D tentatively TRBD1 (6 bases). Here the CDR3 reads CASSEGVSTNQPQHF. The CDR3 DNA follows: TGTGCCAGCTCTGAGGGGGTCTCGACCAATCAGCCCCAGCATTTT.